The text below deals with one TCR beta chain. This clone's antigen is unknown. Per-nucleotide qualities are absent, and no much larger clonotype sits a single base away. The method behind the library was the immunoSEQ multiplex PCR assay. TCRdb took over this immuneACCESS table, retaining in-frame rearrangements with V and J assigned. Such tables are incomplete; in checked studies, under half of the missing clones stem from an unresolved V gene, and the remainder is unexplained. The sample includes about 20,000 clones, with around 90% observed a single time. The ten biggest clones cover 6.5% to 9% of the sample. The sample comes from a study of T cell changes during pregnancy in multiple sclerosis (dated by TCRdb to between 2018 and 2020). For context, the study as a whole: In women with multiple sclerosis, the researchers looked at how the T cell repertoire shifted as pregnancy progressed.

Via the germline V gene, CDR1 is LGHNA and CDR2 YSLEER. Trimming takes 1 base off V and 6 bases off J; junction bases not matched to a gene: 5. Taken from cysteine to phenylalanine, the CDR3 has 15 residues. Just the 45-base CDR3 DNA is kept, in frame starting at base 1. This sequence was found in a female donor in good health, enrolled as a control in a pregnancy study. This chain joins TRBV4-3 to TRBJ2-7, with TRBD2 identical over 11 junction bases. This specimen was CD8+ T cells from peripheral blood mononuclear cells, taken in the third trimester of pregnancy. The CDR3 amino acid sequence is: CASSQGGSGRGEQYF. The DNA sequence reads TGCGCCAGCAGCCAAGGCGGTAGCGGGAGGGGCGAGCAGTACTTC.